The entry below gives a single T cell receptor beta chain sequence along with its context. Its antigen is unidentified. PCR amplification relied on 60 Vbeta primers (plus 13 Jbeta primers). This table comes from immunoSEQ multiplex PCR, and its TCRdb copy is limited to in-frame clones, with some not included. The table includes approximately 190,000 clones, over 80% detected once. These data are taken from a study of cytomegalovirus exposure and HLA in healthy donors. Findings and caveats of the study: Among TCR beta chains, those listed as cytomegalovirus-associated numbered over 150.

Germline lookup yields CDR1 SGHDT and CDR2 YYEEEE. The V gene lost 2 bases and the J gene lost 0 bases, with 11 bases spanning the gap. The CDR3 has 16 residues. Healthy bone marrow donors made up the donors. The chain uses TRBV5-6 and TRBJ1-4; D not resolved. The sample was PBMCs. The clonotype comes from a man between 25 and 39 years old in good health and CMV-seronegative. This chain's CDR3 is CASSFRRLATNEKLFF. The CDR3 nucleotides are TGTGCCAGCAGCTTTCGCAGACTAGCAACTAATGAAAAACTGTTTTTT.